This T cell receptor beta chain stems from a study of cytomegalovirus exposure and HLA in healthy donors (dated by TCRdb to the late 2010s). Some background on the complete study: An earlier analysis of some 620 of the donors reported approximately 260 Gb of sequence data and 90 million to 120 million unique TCR beta sequences obtained from 150 million to 200 million T cells. An early release that covered 640 HLA-typed donors contained 300 to 350 gigabases of sequencing data and tens of millions of unique TCR sequences. Of the approximately 370 genotyped donors, 81% were placed in the genetic ancestry cluster associated with self-reported Caucasian donors. The study was designed to test whether signatures of past pathogen exposure could be identified by cataloging public T cell receptors. The study used immunosequencing to profile the T cell repertoires of 670 or so subjects and linked those repertoires to cytomegalovirus serostatus. In addition to the first cohort of 666 subjects, a separate validation cohort of under 150 different subjects was used. The study combined high-throughput TCR immunosequencing, statistical association of individual TCRs with disease status, and machine learning to predict cytomegalovirus infection status. To study patterns of TCR occurrence, a later analysis re-analyzed previously published TCR beta repertoires from 500 to 850 donors and added high-resolution HLA genotyping. In the later analysis, no new phenotypic data were used to find candidate immune exposures; instead, reliance was placed on TCR beta sequences and their occurrence across donors. An earlier analysis of roughly 600 of the donors used high-throughput TCR beta sequencing to judge whether each TCR beta V gene segment behaved as functional or pseudogenic. Donor age, sex, ethnicity and CMV serostatus were collected together with the repertoire data. A later genetic analysis used genome-wide SNP genotypes for 398 of the 666 donors, treating that subset as a discovery cohort. Every discovery cohort repertoire had been produced on one sequencing platform. HLA typing included class I and class II loci at four-digit resolution. Typing coverage varied by locus: roughly 629-640 donors for A, B, C, DRB1 and DQB1; about 520 for DQA1; over 600 for DPA1; roughly 470 for DPB1. Because of strong linkage in the cohort, five DR-DQ haplotypes were treated as single units for association and clustering. On average, roughly 240,000 unique TCR beta nucleotide sequences were sequenced per donor among about 400 genotyped donors of the cohort, with roughly 18% of those sequences being non-productive.

On this clone itself: Its antigen remains unidentified. Base quality data are lacking; no much larger clone is found one base away.

V and J are trimmed by 3 bases and 11 bases, and the gene matches miss 7 bases of the junction. Counted from cysteine to phenylalanine, this CDR3 has 13 amino acids. The DNA shown is the 39-base CDR3, in frame from base 1. CDR1 MGHRA and CDR2 YSYEKL are derived from the germline V gene. Study-wide conclusions, independent of this receptor: A later analysis associated 17,000 or so TCR beta sequences with specific HLA alleles at a false discovery rate of 0.05. In a later analysis, the rate of TCR association differed among HLA loci, with DRB1 alleles having the most associated TCRs and HLA-C alleles having the fewest. Broadly in line with IMGT annotations, most TCR beta V segments showed up in productive rearrangements about 90% or about 30% of the time in an earlier analysis of roughly 590 of the donors. According to a later genetic analysis, donors in an Asian-associated ancestry cluster had fewer N-insertions in productive TCRs than the roughly 670-donor mean. A further reported finding was that TCR beta sequences accurately predicted the HLA-A and HLA-B alleles for most subjects in the first cohort. Because counts were too low, roughly 17 rarely observed V segments, including chromosome 9 orphons, were left out of the earlier analysis of several hundred of the donors. Linkage disequilibrium might explain the correlated functional status among segregating V segments, but an unknown experimental factor could not be excluded. In this cohort, only TCR beta chains were sequenced, and detectable features were limited by the absence of alpha or paired-chain data. Because HLA typing was unavailable for some donors at each locus, only the typed subset was used in association tests. According to the authors, the approach could potentially be generalized to other disease states and immunological phenotypes. Most CMV-associated TCR beta chains appeared to be HLA-restricted in a later analysis, and the HLA associations seemed to be driven largely by CMV exposure. A total of 150 to 200 TCR beta chains were listed by the study as associated with cytomegalovirus. CMV serostatus was the only immune exposure information available for the cohort. Assigning TCR associations to individual alleles was difficult when HLA alleles, especially DR and DQ, strongly co-occurred. In a later analysis, HLA-associated TCR beta chains showed more clonal expansion and lower generation probabilities than non-associated chains that were equally common. Presence/absence analyses assumed roughly uniform sequencing depth across donors, an assumption that may not hold. A later analysis reported that several top co-occurrence clusters appeared linked to parvovirus B19, influenza, CMV and Epstein-Barr virus. Some IMGT-functional V segments, including TRBV6-2 and TRBV6-3, could not be told apart with the 87-base-pair reads, so those segments were excluded. Cytomegalovirus status was reported to be diagnosed by the classifier with high specificity and sensitivity in both the original and validation cohorts. In vitro tests confirmed that a few of the cytomegalovirus-associated TCR beta chains recognize cytomegalovirus antigens. A cluster of highly shared sequence variants was judged likely to represent a technical artifact of the sequencing pipeline. Most TCR sequences were seen in very few donors, while some public TCRs were found in many individuals. V-gene and J-gene trimming of TCR beta chains was associated with a missense DCLRE1C variant in a later genetic analysis, and the association was replicated in an independent cohort.

In total, 500 to 700 healthy bone marrow donors made up the cohort. Cohort members were all nominally healthy when sampled, although unrecorded immune exposures were likely present. The donor was CMV seropositive and was included in the group of approximately 300 seropositive cohort members. Each donor provided a peripheral blood sample, and peripheral blood mononuclear cells were used for TCR beta sequencing. The Qiagen DNeasy Blood Extraction Kit was used to extract genomic DNA from the blood cell samples. Library generation was performed with the immunoSEQ multiplex PCR assay. For the multiplex PCR, a mixture combining 60 forward primers for TCR Vbeta segments and 13 reverse primers for TCR Jbeta segments was used. The CDR3 region of rearranged TCR beta genes was amplified from genomic DNA by a multiplex PCR assay. The Illumina HiSeq System was used to sequence the amplified TCR beta libraries as 87-base-pair reads. Per the source publication's procedure: In a later analysis, tens of millions of unique TCR beta chains were counted across the approximately 640 repertoires, and roughly 11 million of these chains were shared by at least two donors. Raw reads were error-corrected and collapsed into unique sequences by a nearest-neighbor algorithm in which closely related sequences were merged to remove PCR and sequencing errors. CDR3 sequences were aligned to IMGT reference sequences to assign V, D and J gene segments. For a sequence to be retained, a match of at least six nucleotides to both a V gene segment and a J gene segment was required. A rearrangement counted as productive if the CDR3 had no stop codons and remained in frame with V and J, and every other rearrangement counted as non-productive. Following IMGT convention, CDR3 was defined as the stretch from the second conserved V-encoded cysteine up to the conserved J-encoded phenylalanine. The earlier analysis of about 640 of the donors excluded any sequence lacking an unambiguous match to a single V gene segment. In an earlier analysis of more than 500 of the donors, a V segment was called functional when productive rearrangements were above 56.7%, and segregating when the standard deviation between donors exceeded 5%. A statistical classification framework was developed to diagnose cytomegalovirus status using the catalog of TCR beta chain sequences. A later analysis assigned V and J genes by comparing TCR nucleotide sequences with IMGT/GENE-DB human TR gene sequences. A later analysis assigned CDR3 sequences and most-parsimonious VDJ recombination scenarios with the TCRdist pipeline. A later analysis defined each TCR beta chain by its CDR3 amino acid sequence plus V-gene family, and excluded reads lacking a unique V-gene family. To address suspected cross-contamination and a sequencing artifact, a later analysis removed 550 to 750 highly shared, low-generation-probability nucleotide sequences. A later analysis calculated a clonal expansion index for each public chain from normalized within-repertoire ranks of inferred template counts. Generation probabilities in a later analysis came from a VDJ recombination model fitted to out-of-frame rearrangements, and those results were checked against IGoR. In a later analysis, TCR-TCR, TCR-HLA and TCR-CMV co-occurrence was scored with hypergeometric tests, and a repertoire-size bias correction was applied to TCR pairs. To estimate false discovery rates, a later analysis permuted the HLA or CMV assignments 20 times. In a later analysis, co-occurring TCRs were grouped using DBSCAN, with TCRdist sequence similarity added in when clustering inside HLA-allele-positive subsets. Co-occurrence clustering excluded repertoires with fewer than 30,000 or more than 120,000 public chains, plus five with anomalous nucleotide sharing. TCRdb carries this immuneACCESS record with in-frame sequences only. Its versions omit some clonotypes, under half of them owing to an unresolved V gene in the studies checked, with the rest unexplained. V, J and clone size are taken as reported in that table, and D and trimming were inferred from the DNA itself. In all, the sample holds 69,000 or so clones, and around 74% of those were seen once. Over 8.5% of the sample lies in the top ten.

Sequenced sample: PBMCs. The chain was built from TRBV4-1 and TRBJ1-1, with 9 bases matching TRBD1. The TCR was taken from a woman aged 60-70 years in good health and CMV-seropositive. The DNA reads TGCGCCAGCAGCCACGAAGGGACAGGGCAGGCTTTCTTT. This sequence encodes CASSHEGTGQAFF.